A selection of T cell receptor beta chains follows, all from one sample in a study of blood T cell repertoires in COVID-19. Here immunoSEQ multiplex PCR was the method, and the copy in TCRdb shows in-frame clones only, minus some. This sample has 35,000 to 40,000 clones, with 70% to 90% found just once. The sample was peripheral blood. These receptors originate from a man in his 60s with COVID-19, enrolled during active disease. The CDR3 runs from the conserved cysteine through the conserved F or W. Fields, in order: CDR3 protein, CDR3 DNA, D gene, V gene, clone size, J gene. D genes are given only for firm matches. Clone size is stated in some rows and not others, as once, few, many or a class when expanded.

cdr3_aa: CASSKSGDPGHLSVYEKLFF; cdr3_nt: TGTGCCAGCAGCAAATCTGGCGACCCGGGACACTTATCGGTCTATGAAAAACTGTTTTTT; d_call: NA; v_call: TRBV21-1; clone_size: NA; j_call: TRBJ1-4
cdr3_aa: CASSSPFEGTNVLTF; cdr3_nt: TGTGCCAGCAGCTCCCCCTTCGAGGGAACCAACGTCCTGACTTTC; d_call: NA; v_call: TRBV6-6; clone_size: NA; j_call: TRBJ2-6
cdr3_aa: CASSPGQGVSPLHF; cdr3_nt: TGTGCCAGCAGCCCTGGACAGGGAGTTTCACCCCTCCACTTT; d_call: TRBD1; v_call: TRBV3-1/TRBV3-2; clone_size: NA; j_call: TRBJ1-6
cdr3_aa: CASSLDRQGAATNEKLFF; cdr3_nt: TGTGCCAGCAGCTTAGATCGGCAGGGGGCTGCAACTAATGAAAAACTGTTTTTT; d_call: TRBD1; v_call: TRBV11-3; clone_size: NA; j_call: TRBJ1-4
cdr3_aa: CASIDRVWDSPLHF; cdr3_nt: TGTGCCAGCATCGACAGGGTTTGGGATTCACCCCTCCACTTT; d_call: TRBD1; v_call: TRBV6-5; clone_size: once; j_call: TRBJ1-6
cdr3_aa: CAISAAGVAGGYEGEQYF; cdr3_nt: TGTGCCATCAGCGCCGCCGGGGTGGCGGGAGGGTATGAGGGTGAGCAGTACTTC; d_call: TRBD2; v_call: TRBV10-3; clone_size: NA; j_call: TRBJ2-7
cdr3_aa: CASSSQGQLAGSYEQFF; cdr3_nt: TGTGCCAGCAGCTCACAAGGCCAACTAGCGGGATCCTATGAGCAGTTCTTC; d_call: TRBD2; v_call: TRBV11-2; clone_size: NA; j_call: TRBJ2-1
cdr3_aa: CASSTGTGTRGGYTF; cdr3_nt: TGTGCCAGCAGCACCGGGACAGGGACTCGAGGGGGCTACACCTTC; d_call: TRBD1; v_call: TRBV9; clone_size: NA; j_call: TRBJ1-2
cdr3_aa: CASSYSYGEAFF; cdr3_nt: TGTGCCAGCAGTTACTCATACGGTGAAGCTTTCTTT; d_call: NA; v_call: TRBV6-5; clone_size: NA; j_call: TRBJ1-1
cdr3_aa: CASSQTGQETQYF; cdr3_nt: TGTGCCAGCAGCCAAACGGGTCAAGAGACCCAGTACTTC; d_call: NA; v_call: TRBV3-1/TRBV3-2; clone_size: NA; j_call: TRBJ2-5
cdr3_aa: CASSPGGKSEAFF; cdr3_nt: TGTGCCAGCAGTCCAGGGGGGAAGAGTGAAGCTTTCTTT; d_call: TRBD1; v_call: TRBV28; clone_size: NA; j_call: TRBJ1-1
cdr3_aa: CASSLALAQGQDTGELFF; cdr3_nt: TGTGCCAGCAGCTTAGCGTTGGCACAGGGGCAGGACACCGGGGAGCTGTTTTTT; d_call: TRBD1; v_call: TRBV7-6; clone_size: once; j_call: TRBJ2-2
cdr3_aa: CASSLSQGQNNEQFF; cdr3_nt: TGTGCCAGCAGCTTATCCCAGGGACAGAACAATGAGCAGTTCTTC; d_call: TRBD1; v_call: TRBV7-9; clone_size: NA; j_call: TRBJ2-1
cdr3_aa: CATTTSSNADTQYF; cdr3_nt: TGTGCCACTACGACTAGCTCGAACGCGGATACGCAGTATTTT; d_call: TRBD2; v_call: TRBV5-4; clone_size: few; j_call: TRBJ2-3
cdr3_aa: CASSHGLAGEGEQYF; cdr3_nt: TGTGCCAGCAGCCACGGACTAGCGGGAGAGGGCGAGCAGTACTTC; d_call: TRBD2; v_call: TRBV7-9; clone_size: NA; j_call: TRBJ2-7
cdr3_aa: CASSLVGAGHGYTF; cdr3_nt: TGTGCCAGCAGTTTGGTGGGGGCCGGGCATGGCTACACCTTC; d_call: NA; v_call: TRBV28; clone_size: once; j_call: TRBJ1-2
cdr3_aa: CATQSNRERANYGYTF; cdr3_nt: TGTGCCACCCAATCTAATCGGGAAAGAGCTAACTATGGCTACACCTTC; d_call: NA; v_call: TRBV10-3; clone_size: NA; j_call: TRBJ1-2
cdr3_aa: CACGTGEGYTF; cdr3_nt: TGTGCCTGCGGGACAGGGGAGGGCTACACCTTC; d_call: TRBD1; v_call: TRBV12-3/TRBV12-4; clone_size: NA; j_call: TRBJ1-2
cdr3_aa: CASSGRDRVSSRNTEAFF; cdr3_nt: TGTGCCAGCAGCGGCCGGGACAGGGTTTCTTCAAGGAACACTGAAGCTTTCTTT; d_call: TRBD1; v_call: TRBV5-4; clone_size: NA; j_call: TRBJ1-1
cdr3_aa: CASSIWQASTDTQYF; cdr3_nt: TGTGCCAGTAGTATTTGGCAGGCTAGCACAGATACGCAGTATTTT; d_call: NA; v_call: TRBV19; clone_size: NA; j_call: TRBJ2-3
cdr3_aa: CASSSGGTGELFF; cdr3_nt: TGTGCCAGCAGTTCAGGGGGCACCGGGGAGCTGTTTTTT; d_call: TRBD1; v_call: TRBV7-9; clone_size: NA; j_call: TRBJ2-2
cdr3_aa: CASSLKTGRAYEQYF; cdr3_nt: TGTGCCAGCAGTTTAAAAACGGGCAGGGCCTACGAGCAGTACTTC; d_call: NA; v_call: TRBV28; clone_size: NA; j_call: TRBJ2-7
cdr3_aa: CASSLVLTSGYYNEQFF; cdr3_nt: TGCGCCAGCAGCTTGGTGCTTACTAGCGGATACTACAATGAGCAGTTCTTC; d_call: TRBD2; v_call: TRBV5-1; clone_size: NA; j_call: TRBJ2-1
cdr3_aa: CASSLTGDTEAFF; cdr3_nt: TGTGCCAGCAGTCTAACAGGTGACACTGAAGCTTTCTTT; d_call: NA; v_call: TRBV6-6; clone_size: NA; j_call: TRBJ1-1
cdr3_aa: CASSPGLAGGGNEQFF; cdr3_nt: TGTGCCAGCAGCCCTGGGCTAGCGGGAGGTGGCAATGAGCAGTTCTTC; d_call: TRBD2; v_call: TRBV7-2; clone_size: NA; j_call: TRBJ2-1
cdr3_aa: CASSYSLQGNQPQHF; cdr3_nt: TGTGCCAGCAGTTACTCGCTTCAGGGGAATCAGCCCCAGCATTTT; d_call: NA; v_call: TRBV6-6; clone_size: NA; j_call: TRBJ1-5
cdr3_aa: CASSPRGSEDEQYF; cdr3_nt: TGCGCCAGCAGTCCAAGGGGGTCCGAGGACGAGCAGTACTTC; d_call: NA; v_call: TRBV5-1; clone_size: NA; j_call: TRBJ2-7
cdr3_aa: CASSPRGQGGTNEKLFF; cdr3_nt: TGTGCCAGCTCACCACGAGGACAGGGGGGGACTAATGAAAAACTGTTTTTT; d_call: TRBD1; v_call: TRBV18; clone_size: NA; j_call: TRBJ1-4
cdr3_aa: CASSFQEANSPLHF; cdr3_nt: TGTGCCAGCAGTTTTCAGGAAGCTAATTCACCCCTCCACTTT; d_call: NA; v_call: TRBV28; clone_size: NA; j_call: TRBJ1-6
cdr3_aa: CASSLGQAGGNTIYF; cdr3_nt: TGTGCCAGCAGCCTAGGACAGGCGGGCGGAAACACCATATATTTT; d_call: TRBD1; v_call: TRBV6-5; clone_size: NA; j_call: TRBJ1-3
cdr3_aa: CASSDSGAGIYGYTF; cdr3_nt: TGTGCCAGCAGTGACTCAGGCGCAGGGATCTATGGCTACACCTTC; d_call: NA; v_call: TRBV6-4; clone_size: NA; j_call: TRBJ1-2
cdr3_aa: CASSQDRRAGGYTF; cdr3_nt: TGCGCCAGCAGCCAAGATCGGAGGGCGGGTGGCTACACCTTC; d_call: NA; v_call: TRBV4-1; clone_size: NA; j_call: TRBJ1-2
cdr3_aa: CASSLGGTGMYQPQHF; cdr3_nt: TGCGCCAGCAGCTTGGGGGGGACAGGTATGTATCAGCCCCAGCATTTT; d_call: TRBD1; v_call: TRBV5-1; clone_size: NA; j_call: TRBJ1-5
cdr3_aa: CASSPSNQDGYGYTF; cdr3_nt: TGTGCCAGCAGCCCAAGCAACCAGGATGGCTATGGCTACACCTTC; d_call: NA; v_call: TRBV4-2; clone_size: NA; j_call: TRBJ1-2
cdr3_aa: CASRRSGPLAEKLFF; cdr3_nt: TGTGCCAGCAGACGCTCCGGGCCTCTAGCGGAAAAACTGTTTTTT; d_call: NA; v_call: TRBV7-9; clone_size: NA; j_call: TRBJ1-4